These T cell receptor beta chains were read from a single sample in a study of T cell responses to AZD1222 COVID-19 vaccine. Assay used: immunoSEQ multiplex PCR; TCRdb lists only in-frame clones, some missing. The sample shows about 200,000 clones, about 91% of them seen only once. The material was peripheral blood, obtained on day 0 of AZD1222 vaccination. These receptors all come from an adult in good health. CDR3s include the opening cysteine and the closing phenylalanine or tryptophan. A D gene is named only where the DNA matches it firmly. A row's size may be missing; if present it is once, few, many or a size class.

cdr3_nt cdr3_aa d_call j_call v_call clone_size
TGTGCCAGCAGTCAAAGACAGAACTATAATTCACCCCTCCACTTT CASSQRQNYNSPLHF - TRBJ1-6 TRBV2 -
TGTGCCAGCAGTTACGGGATGCAAGAGACCCAGTACTTC CASSYGMQETQYF - TRBJ2-5 TRBV12-3/TRBV12-4 few
TGTGCCAGCAGTTTAGACAGTCTGGGGAATAATTCACCCCTCCACTTT CASSLDSLGNNSPLHF - TRBJ1-6 TRBV27 -
TGTGCCAGCAGCTTAGGGGCAGGGCGGGACTACGAGCAGTACTTC CASSLGAGRDYEQYF - TRBJ2-7 TRBV7-9 -
TGCGCCAGCAGGACCTCAGGGGGCGGGGAGCTGTTTTTT CASRTSGGGELFF TRBD1 TRBJ2-2 TRBV10-2 -
TGCGCCAGCAGTAATGAACCGGGACAGGCGAACACCGGGGAGCTGTTTTTT CASSNEPGQANTGELFF TRBD1 TRBJ2-2 TRBV5-1 -
TGTGCCACCAGCCCAGGGGGTCTAGTCTATGGCTACACCTTC CATSPGGLVYGYTF TRBD1 TRBJ1-2 TRBV27 -
TGTGCCAGTAGTATTATAAGTGGTCGTGACTACACCTTC CASSIISGRDYTF - TRBJ1-2 TRBV19 -
TGTGCCAGCAGCTTCAAGGGGGCTCCTGACTATGGCTACACCTTC CASSFKGAPDYGYTF TRBD1 TRBJ1-2 TRBV7-9 -
TGTGCCAGCAGCTTAAGAAGCCTCAATGAAGCTTTCTTT CASSLRSLNEAFF - TRBJ1-1 TRBV7-3 -
TGTGCCAGCAGCCTTAAGCGGGGGCCCTCCTACAATGAGCAGTTCTTC CASSLKRGPSYNEQFF TRBD2 TRBJ2-1 TRBV11-2 -
TGTGCCAGCAGCTTGGACAGGATCAACACTGAAGCTTTCTTT CASSLDRINTEAFF - TRBJ1-1 TRBV5-4 -
TGTGCCAGCAGTTTAGACAGGGGGTACACTGAAGCTTTCTTT CASSLDRGYTEAFF TRBD1 TRBJ1-1 TRBV27 -
TGTGCGACCCGCCCGAGACAGGGGACCTACGAGCAGTACTTC CATRPRQGTYEQYF TRBD1 TRBJ2-7 TRBV9 once
TGTGCCTGGAGTGTTGGACCCTACGAGCAGTACTTC CAWSVGPYEQYF - TRBJ2-7 TRBV30 -
TGTGCCAGCAGCTTATCAGGCAGCTTATATGGCTACACCTTC CASSLSGSLYGYTF - TRBJ1-2 TRBV7-9 few
TGTGCCAGCAGCTCCAGGCAGGGGGGAGTGAGCTCCGGCTACACCTTC CASSSRQGGVSSGYTF TRBD1 TRBJ1-2 TRBV7-8 -
TGTGCCAGCAGACGAAACAGGGGTGGAAACACCGGGGAGCTGTTTTTT CASRRNRGGNTGELFF TRBD1 TRBJ2-2 TRBV11-2 -
TGTGCCAGCAGCCCTAACTTCGGAATCCAGCCCCAGCATTTT CASSPNFGIQPQHF - TRBJ1-5 TRBV14 -
TGTGCCAGCAGAGCCTGGTTGCACTCTGGAAACACCATATATTTT CASRAWLHSGNTIYF - TRBJ1-3 TRBV6-5 -
TGCGCCAGCAGCTTGGGGGGGCCCACAGATACGCAGTATTTT CASSLGGPTDTQYF - TRBJ2-3 TRBV5-1 -
TGTGCCAGTACCCTAAGGAGCGAAAACTATGGCTACACCTTC CASTLRSENYGYTF - TRBJ1-2 TRBV19 -
TGTGCCAGTAGTATGGGGAGAGATACGCAGTATTTT CASSMGRDTQYF - TRBJ2-3 TRBV19 -
TGTGCCAGCAGCCACCGGGACAGAAGCACAGATACGCAGTATTTT CASSHRDRSTDTQYF TRBD1 TRBJ2-3 TRBV3-1/TRBV3-2 -
TGTGCCAGCAGAACGGGGTCTGAAGCTTTCTTT CASRTGSEAFF - TRBJ1-1 TRBV7-8 -
TGTGCCAGCAGCTTAGTAGTCGGGACCTCCCACGAGCAGTACTTC CASSLVVGTSHEQYF - TRBJ2-7 TRBV7-9 -
TGTGCCAGCTCACTTTCCGGGACAGGAGGTTACAATGAGCAGTTCTTC CASSLSGTGGYNEQFF TRBD1 TRBJ2-1 TRBV18 -
TGTGCCTGGAGTCTTTTCGGGACAGGGGGTGGAAACACCATATATTTT CAWSLFGTGGGNTIYF TRBD1 TRBJ1-3 TRBV30 -
TGTGCCAGTAGTGGGACAGGTTATAGCAATCAGCCCCAGCATTTT CASSGTGYSNQPQHF TRBD1 TRBJ1-5 TRBV19 -
TGCGCCAGCAGCTCACAAGGGACTAGCGGGGGAGATACGCAGTATTTT CASSSQGTSGGDTQYF TRBD2 TRBJ2-3 TRBV4-1 -
TGTGCCATCGGGTCCGGCGGGGAGCTGTTTTTT CAIGSGGELFF - TRBJ2-2 TRBV10-3 -
TGCGCCAGCAGCCAAGCGGCGGGGGAGCCCTACGAGCAGTACTTC CASSQAAGEPYEQYF TRBD2 TRBJ2-7 TRBV4-3 -
TGTGCCAGCAGCACGGGACTAGCGGGGGGGCAAGAGACCCAGTACTTC CASSTGLAGGQETQYF TRBD2 TRBJ2-5 TRBV7-2 -
TGTGCCAGCAGTTTCAGGGGAAATTCACCCCTCCACTTT CASSFRGNSPLHF - TRBJ1-6 TRBV12-3/TRBV12-4 -
TGCGCCAGCAGCTTTCGGGACAGGGAGGCCTACACCTTC CASSFRDREAYTF TRBD1 TRBJ1-2 TRBV4-1 -
TGTGCCAGCAGCGTATTCCCATGGGAAAAACTGTTTTTT CASSVFPWEKLFF - TRBJ1-4 TRBV9 -
TGCGCCAGCAGTGACCCGGGACAGGGGGGGACTGAAGCTTTCTTT CASSDPGQGGTEAFF TRBD1 TRBJ1-1 TRBV10-1 -
TGTGCCTGGAGTGTACGTGGGGGTTTAGGAATGAACACTGAAGCTTTCTTT CAWSVRGGLGMNTEAFF - TRBJ1-1 TRBV30 few
TGCGCCAGCAGCCTGAGCCCGGGCCGAAATGAAAAACTGTTTTTT CASSLSPGRNEKLFF - TRBJ1-4 TRBV5-1 -
TGTGCCAGTAGGCGGGACAGGGGCGCTTCCGAGCAGTACTTC CASRRDRGASEQYF TRBD1 TRBJ2-7 TRBV19 -
TGTGCCAGCAGCGAAAACAGGATAGGGAAGAGAAACACCATATATTTT CASSENRIGKRNTIYF - TRBJ1-3 TRBV6-1 -
TGTGCCAGTAATGTACAGGGGAGGCCCGGGGAGCTGTTTTTT CASNVQGRPGELFF - TRBJ2-2 TRBV19 -